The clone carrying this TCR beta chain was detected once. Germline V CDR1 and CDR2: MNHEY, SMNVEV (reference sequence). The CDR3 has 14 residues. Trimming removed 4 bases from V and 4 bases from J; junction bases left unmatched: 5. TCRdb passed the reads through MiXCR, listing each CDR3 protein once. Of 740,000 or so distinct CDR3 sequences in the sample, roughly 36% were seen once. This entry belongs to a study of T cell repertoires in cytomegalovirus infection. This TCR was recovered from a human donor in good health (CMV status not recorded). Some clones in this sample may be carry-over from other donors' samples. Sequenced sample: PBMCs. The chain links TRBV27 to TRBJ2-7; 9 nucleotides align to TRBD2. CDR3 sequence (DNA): TGTGCCAGCAGTTCGTCAGCGGGGGGATACGAGCAGTACTTC. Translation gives CASSSSAGGYEQYF.